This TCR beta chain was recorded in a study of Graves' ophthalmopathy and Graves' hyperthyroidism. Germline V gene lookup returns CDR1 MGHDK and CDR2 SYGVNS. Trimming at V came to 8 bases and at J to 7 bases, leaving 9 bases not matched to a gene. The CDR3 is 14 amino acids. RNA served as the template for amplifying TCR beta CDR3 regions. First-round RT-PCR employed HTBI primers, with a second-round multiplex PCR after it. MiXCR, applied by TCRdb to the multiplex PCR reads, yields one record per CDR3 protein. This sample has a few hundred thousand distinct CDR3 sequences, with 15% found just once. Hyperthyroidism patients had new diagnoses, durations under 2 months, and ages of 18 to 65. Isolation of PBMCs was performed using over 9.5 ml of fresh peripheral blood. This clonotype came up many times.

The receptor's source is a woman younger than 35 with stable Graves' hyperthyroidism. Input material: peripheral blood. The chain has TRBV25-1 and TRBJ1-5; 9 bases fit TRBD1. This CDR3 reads CASCAGTGNQPQHF. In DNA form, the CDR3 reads TGTGCCAGCTGTGCTGGGACAGGGAACCAGCCCCAGCATTTT.